The following is a TCR beta chain sequence with its context. The germline V gene has CDR1 KGHSH and CDR2 LQKENI. Between the trimmed V and J ends, which lost 2 bases and 0 bases, there was a span of 11 bases. This CDR3 has 16 residues. Some clones are missing from TCRdb's copy, which holds only in-frame ones; the method was immunoSEQ multiplex PCR. The sample has some 42,000 clones, roughly four fifths seen once. The sample is drawn from a study of preoperative IRX-2 immunotherapy in early breast cancer. Sample treatment: preoperative locoregional IRX-2 cytokine immunotherapy. This phase Ib study tested locoregional IRX-2 cytokine immunotherapy given before surgery.

The TCR comes from a human donor with breast cancer. The chain is built from TRBV18 and TRBJ1-5, with TRBD1 as a possible D gene (5 bases). The sample here was lymph node tissue, taken after IRX-2 immunotherapy. DNA for the CDR3: TGTGCCAGCTCACCAAAGGGACGGAGTAGCAATCAGCCCCAGCATTTT. Amino acid sequence: CASSPKGRSSNQPQHF.